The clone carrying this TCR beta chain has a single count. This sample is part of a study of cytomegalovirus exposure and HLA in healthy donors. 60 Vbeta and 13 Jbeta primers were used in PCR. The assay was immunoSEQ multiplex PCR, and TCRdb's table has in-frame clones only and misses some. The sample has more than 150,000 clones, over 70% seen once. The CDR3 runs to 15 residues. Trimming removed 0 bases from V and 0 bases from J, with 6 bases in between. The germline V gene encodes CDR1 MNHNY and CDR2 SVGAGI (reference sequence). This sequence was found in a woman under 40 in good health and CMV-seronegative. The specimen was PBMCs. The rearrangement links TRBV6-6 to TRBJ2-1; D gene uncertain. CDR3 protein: CASSYSESSYNEQFF. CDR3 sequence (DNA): TGTGCCAGCAGTTACTCGGAGAGCTCCTACAATGAGCAGTTCTTC.